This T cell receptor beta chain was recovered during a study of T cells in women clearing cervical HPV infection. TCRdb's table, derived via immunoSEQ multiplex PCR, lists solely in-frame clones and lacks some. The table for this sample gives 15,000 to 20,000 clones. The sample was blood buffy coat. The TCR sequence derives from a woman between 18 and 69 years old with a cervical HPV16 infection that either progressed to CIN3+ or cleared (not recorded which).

The sequenced part of the CDR3 DNA is TGTGCCATCAGTGAGTCGTTATCCGCGGGGGGCACAGATACG. Encoded protein: CAISESLSAGGTDT. The entire CDR3 protein reads CAISESLSAGGTDTQYF. The J gene is TRBJ2-3, the V gene TRBV10-3; 7 bases align to TRBD2. The CDR3 goes on 3 residues after the read ends, and that part is filled in from the germline J gene. The CDR3 runs to 17 residues. Losses at the gene ends were 0 bases for V and 1 base for J; bases not matched to a gene: 7. Per germline, CDR1 ENHRY and CDR2 SYGVKD.